This TCR beta chain was sequenced for a study of T-cell memory formation after mild COVID-19. Overall study: Largely, TCR clusters stayed within a single donor. Findings and limits, study-wide: Whereas later expanders leaned CD4+, clones contracting day 15 to 85 showed a balanced CD4/CD8 makeup. Clones that contracted clustered mainly in CM and EM if CD4+ and in EMRA if CD8+.

This clonotype was seen a few times. Its antigen is not identified. Using constant-segment primers, 5'RACE produced TCR alpha and TCR beta cDNA libraries carrying sample barcodes and UMIs. TCRdb ran MiXCR on the 5' RACE reads and lists one entry per CDR3 protein. The data contain tens of thousands of distinct CDR3 sequences, about 6% of them singletons. Germline V gene sequence: CDR1 DFQATT, CDR2 SNEGSKA (reference sequence). The CDR3 has 13 residues. V was trimmed by 0 bases and J by 5 bases, leaving 8 bases between them. The chain is built from TRBV20-1 and TRBJ2-1; D unclear. This TCR derives from an adult who had mild COVID-19 (a few samples of this study predate the infection). Cell type and time point are not known. Sequenced material: PBMCs or a T cell subset sorted from them (not recorded which). In nucleotides, the CDR3 is TGCAGTGCTAGAGACCCCCTGAACAATGAGCAGTTCTTC. This translates into CSARDPLNNEQFF.